The 8 T cell receptor beta chains below all came from one sample that was sequenced in a study of T-cell memory formation after mild COVID-19. TCRdb recomputed calls from the 5' RACE reads with MiXCR, one row per CDR3 protein. Found here are fewer than 600,000 distinct CDR3 sequences, about 20% of them singletons; the top ten hold 7.5% to 9.5%. Material: PBMCs or a T cell subset sorted from them (not recorded which). These receptor sequences come from an adult woman who had mild COVID-19 (a few samples of this study predate the infection). Cell type and time point are not known.

There are many counts of this clonotype. The chain employs TRBV12-3 or TRBV12-4 and TRBJ2-3; 11 bases map to TRBD2. After removal of 4 bases from V and 1 base from J, the junction contained 4 bases not matched to a gene. This CDR3 contains 16 residues. CDR3 sequence (DNA): TGTGCCAGCAGTTGGGGACTAGCGGCGGGCACAGATACGCAGTATTTT. Translation gives CASSWGLAAGTDTQYF.

This rearrangement joins TRBV18 to TRBJ1-6, with D uncertain. This CDR3 comprises 17 residues. CDR1 and CDR2 from the germline V gene are KGHSH and LQKENI. V was cut by 3 bases and J by 7 bases, with 19 bases left in between. CDR3 DNA sequence: TGTGCCAGCTCACCTCGTTTTGACGGTGGACCGAATTCACCCCTCCACTTT. Amino acids: CASSPRFDGGPNSPLHF.

This sequence joins TRBV24-1 and TRBJ1-5; 8 nucleotides agree with TRBD1. The CDR3 consists of 14 residues. Germline assignment: CDR1 KGHDR and CDR2 SFDVKD. J gave up 5 bases and V 4 bases, and 3 bases lay outside the gene matches. The CDR3 nucleotides are TGTGCCACCAGTGACGGACAGGGCCATCAGCCCCAGCATTTT. As protein: CATSDGQGHQPQHF.

In this sample, this clonotype turned up a few times. CDR3 protein: CASSQDIILGLAANTGELFF. The CDR3 nucleotides are TGTGCCAGCAGCCAAGATATCATACTGGGACTAGCGGCGAACACCGGGGAGCTGTTTTTT. The rearrangement joins TRBV4-2 to TRBJ2-2; 11 bases match TRBD2. CDR3 length: 20 amino acids. Germline CDR1 reads LGHNA; CDR2 reads YNFKEQ. Losses at the gene ends were 0 bases for V and 0 bases for J; bases not matched to a gene: 9.

This clonotype was observed a few times. V gene TRBV20-1 combines with J gene TRBJ2-1; 7 nucleotides agree with TRBD1. Germline V lookup: CDR1 DFQATT, CDR2 SNEGSKA (reference sequence). The CDR3 runs 12 residues. Losses at the gene ends were 3 bases for V and 8 bases for J; bases not matched to a gene: 4. The CDR3 protein is CSASPGQHEQFF. The CDR3 DNA reads as TGCAGTGCTAGCCCGGGACAGCATGAGCAGTTCTTC.

This clonotype was observed many times. J is TRBJ2-5 and V is TRBV5-1; the match to TRBD1 covers 8 bases. The CDR3 has 15 amino acids. V lost 0 bases, J lost 7 bases, and 8 bases stayed unmatched. CDR1 and CDR2 (germline): SGHRS, YFSETQ. CDR3 region: CASSLVGAGGGTQYF. CDR3 nucleotides: TGCGCCAGCAGCTTGGTTGGCGCAGGGGGCGGGACCCAGTACTTC.

The V gene is TRBV30, the J gene TRBJ2-5; a weak D match, TRBD2 (6 bases). The CDR3 totals 14 residues. Deletions cut 1 base from V and 5 bases from J, with 14 bases between. From germline, CDR1 is GTSNPN and CDR2 SVGIG (reference sequence). CDR3 sequence reads: CAWSAGGGMETQYF. CDR3 nucleotides: TGTGCCTGGAGTGCAGGAGGAGGGATGGAGACCCAGTACTTC.

This rearrangement joins TRBV14 to TRBJ1-4; D is unclear. This CDR3 is 15 amino acids long. The germline V and J ends were trimmed by 0 bases and 5 bases, with 10 bases remaining between them. Germline V CDR1 and CDR2: SGHDN, FVKESK. The CDR3 sequence: CASSQELGVNEKLFF. In nucleotides, the CDR3 is TGTGCCAGCAGCCAAGAATTGGGAGTGAATGAAAAACTGTTTTTT.